What follows describes a single T cell receptor beta chain. The source of the sample is a study of cytomegalovirus exposure and HLA in healthy donors. PCR primers comprised 60 Vbeta and 13 Jbeta primers. This table comes from immunoSEQ multiplex PCR, and its TCRdb copy is limited to in-frame clones, with some not included. The sample holds fewer than 150,000 clones, under 90% seen once. The CDR3 length is 18 residues. Germline V gene data show CDR1 as SGHNT and CDR2 as YENEEA. Trimming removed 5 bases from V and 1 base from J; junction bases left unmatched: 14. The sequenced sample was PBMCs. The rearrangement links TRBV11-3 to TRBJ2-4, with 7 positions matching TRBD1. The clonotype comes from a male donor in good health and CMV-seronegative. This CDR3 is CASSIGGGEGAAKNIQYF. DNA of the CDR3: TGTGCCAGCAGCATAGGTGGGGGTGAGGGGGCTGCCAAAAACATTCAGTACTTC.